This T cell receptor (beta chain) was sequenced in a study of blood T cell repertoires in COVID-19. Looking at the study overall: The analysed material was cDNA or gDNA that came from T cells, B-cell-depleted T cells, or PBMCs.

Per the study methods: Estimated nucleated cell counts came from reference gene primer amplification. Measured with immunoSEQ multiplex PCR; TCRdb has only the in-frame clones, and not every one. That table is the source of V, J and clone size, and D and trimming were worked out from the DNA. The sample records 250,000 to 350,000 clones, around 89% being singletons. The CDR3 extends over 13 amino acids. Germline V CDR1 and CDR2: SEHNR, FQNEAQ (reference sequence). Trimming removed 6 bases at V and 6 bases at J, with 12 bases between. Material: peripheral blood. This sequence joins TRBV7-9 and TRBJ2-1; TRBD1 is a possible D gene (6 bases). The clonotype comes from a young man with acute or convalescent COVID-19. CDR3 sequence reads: CASRTGAGNEQFF. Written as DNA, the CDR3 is TGTGCCAGCAGGACAGGAGCAGGCAATGAGCAGTTCTTC.